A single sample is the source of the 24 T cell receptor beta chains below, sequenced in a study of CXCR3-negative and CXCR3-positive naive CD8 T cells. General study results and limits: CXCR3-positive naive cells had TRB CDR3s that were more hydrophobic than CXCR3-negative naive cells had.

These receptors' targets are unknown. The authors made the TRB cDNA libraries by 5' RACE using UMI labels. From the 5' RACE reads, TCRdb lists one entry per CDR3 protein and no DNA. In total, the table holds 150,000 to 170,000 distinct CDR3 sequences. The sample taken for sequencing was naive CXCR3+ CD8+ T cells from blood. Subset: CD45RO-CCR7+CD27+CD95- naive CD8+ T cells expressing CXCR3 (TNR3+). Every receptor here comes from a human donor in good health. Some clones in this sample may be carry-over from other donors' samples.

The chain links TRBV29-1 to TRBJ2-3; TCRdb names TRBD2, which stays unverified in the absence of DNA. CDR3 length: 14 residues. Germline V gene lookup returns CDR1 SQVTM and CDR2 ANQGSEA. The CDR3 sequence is CSAYGGDSTDTQYF.

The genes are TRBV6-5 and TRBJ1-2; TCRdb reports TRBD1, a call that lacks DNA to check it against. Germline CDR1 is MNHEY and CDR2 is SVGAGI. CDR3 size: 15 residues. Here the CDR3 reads CASSYSDRAYYGYTF.

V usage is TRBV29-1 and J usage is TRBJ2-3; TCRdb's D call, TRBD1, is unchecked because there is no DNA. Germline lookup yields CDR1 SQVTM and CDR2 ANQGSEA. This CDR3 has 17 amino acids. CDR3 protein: CSVEANRALPSTDTQYF.

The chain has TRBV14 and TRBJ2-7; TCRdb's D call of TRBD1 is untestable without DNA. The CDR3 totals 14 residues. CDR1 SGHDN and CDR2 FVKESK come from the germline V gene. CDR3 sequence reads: CASSPGTGYHEQYF.

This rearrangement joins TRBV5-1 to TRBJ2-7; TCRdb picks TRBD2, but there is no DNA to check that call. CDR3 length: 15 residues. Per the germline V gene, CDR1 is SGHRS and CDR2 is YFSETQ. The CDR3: CASSWTSGGTYEQYF.

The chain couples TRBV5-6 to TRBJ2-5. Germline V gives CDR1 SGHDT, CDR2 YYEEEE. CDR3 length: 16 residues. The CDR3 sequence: CASSLIYQGFGETQYF.

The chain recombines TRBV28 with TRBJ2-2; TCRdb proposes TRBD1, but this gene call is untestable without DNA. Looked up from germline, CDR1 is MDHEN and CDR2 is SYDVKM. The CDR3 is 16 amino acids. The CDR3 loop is CASSLLGAVNTGELFF.

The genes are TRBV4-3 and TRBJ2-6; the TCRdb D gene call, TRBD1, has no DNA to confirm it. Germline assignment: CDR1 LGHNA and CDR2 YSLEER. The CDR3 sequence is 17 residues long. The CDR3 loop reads CASSSTGVGRGANVLTF.

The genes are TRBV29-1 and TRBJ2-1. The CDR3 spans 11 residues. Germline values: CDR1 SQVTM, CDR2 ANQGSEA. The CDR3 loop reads CSVLEYNEQFF.

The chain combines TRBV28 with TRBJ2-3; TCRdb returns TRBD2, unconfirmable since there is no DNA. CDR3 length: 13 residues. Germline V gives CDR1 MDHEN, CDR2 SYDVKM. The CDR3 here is CASSPGGRDTQYF.

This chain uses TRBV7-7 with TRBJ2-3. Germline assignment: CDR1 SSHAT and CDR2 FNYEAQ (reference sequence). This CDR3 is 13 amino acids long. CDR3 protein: CASSPSSTDTQYF.

Here the CDR3 reads CASSSRQGPPMYF. The V call is TRBV6-2 or TRBV6-3, the J call TRBJ2-4; lacking DNA, the TRBD1 call made by TCRdb goes unchecked. This CDR3 has 13 amino acids. Germline CDR1 and CDR2: MNHEY and SVGEGT.

The CDR3 reads CASSLAGQDGSPLHF. The V and J genes are TRBV7-9 and TRBJ1-6; TCRdb calls TRBD1, which cannot be checked without DNA. The CDR3 length is 15 residues. Germline lookup yields CDR1 SEHNR and CDR2 FQNEAQ (reference sequence).

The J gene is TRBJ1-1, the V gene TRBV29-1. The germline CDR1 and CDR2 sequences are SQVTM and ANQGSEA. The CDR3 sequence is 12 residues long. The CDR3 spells CSVDGRNTEAFF.

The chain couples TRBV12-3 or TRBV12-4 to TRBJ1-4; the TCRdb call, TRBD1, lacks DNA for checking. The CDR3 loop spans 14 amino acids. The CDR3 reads CASSTSGGGEKLFF.

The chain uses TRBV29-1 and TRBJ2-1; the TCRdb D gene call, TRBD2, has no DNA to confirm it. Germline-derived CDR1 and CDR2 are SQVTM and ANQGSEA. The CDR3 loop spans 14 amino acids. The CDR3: CSVAAGGSFNEQFF.

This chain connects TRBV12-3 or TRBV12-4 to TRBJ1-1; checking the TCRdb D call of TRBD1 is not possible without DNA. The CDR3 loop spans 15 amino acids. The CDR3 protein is CASRGVRTLGTEAFF.

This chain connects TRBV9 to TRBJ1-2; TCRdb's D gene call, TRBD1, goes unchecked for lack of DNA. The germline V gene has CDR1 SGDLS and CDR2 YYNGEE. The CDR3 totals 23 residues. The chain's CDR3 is CASTKSPSGTQGQGAKSNYGYTF.

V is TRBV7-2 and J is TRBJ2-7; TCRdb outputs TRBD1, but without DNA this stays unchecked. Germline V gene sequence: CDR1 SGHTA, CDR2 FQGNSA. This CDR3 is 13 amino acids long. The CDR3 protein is CASSSPHRAEQYF.

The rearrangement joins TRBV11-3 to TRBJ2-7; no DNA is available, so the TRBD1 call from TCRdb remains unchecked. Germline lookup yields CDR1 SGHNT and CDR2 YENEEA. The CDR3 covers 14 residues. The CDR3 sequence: CASSAGTGGYEQYF.

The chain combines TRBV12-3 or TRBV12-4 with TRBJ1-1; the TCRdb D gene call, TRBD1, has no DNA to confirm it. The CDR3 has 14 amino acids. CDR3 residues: CASSSRGSVTEAFF.

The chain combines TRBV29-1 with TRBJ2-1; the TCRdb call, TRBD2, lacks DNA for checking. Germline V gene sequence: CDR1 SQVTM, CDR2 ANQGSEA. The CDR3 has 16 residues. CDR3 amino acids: CSVEVTSGNPYNEQFF.

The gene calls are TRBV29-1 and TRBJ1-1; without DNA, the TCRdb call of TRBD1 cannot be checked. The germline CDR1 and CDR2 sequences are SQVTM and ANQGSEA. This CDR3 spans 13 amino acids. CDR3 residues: CSGGTGPYAEAFF.

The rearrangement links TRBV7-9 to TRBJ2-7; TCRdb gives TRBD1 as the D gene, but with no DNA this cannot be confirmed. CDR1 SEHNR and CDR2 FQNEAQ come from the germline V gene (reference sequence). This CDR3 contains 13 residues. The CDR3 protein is CASSARATYEQYF.